This T cell receptor beta chain derives from a study of glioma-infiltrating T cells after dendritic cell vaccination. Study summary: Glioblastoma patients came from Phase I and II dendritic cell vaccination trials. Points from the study as a whole: No direct clonality-survival link was found; a diverse polyclonal response may matter.

This CDR3 has 15 amino acids. Per the germline V gene, CDR1 is SGDLS and CDR2 is YYNGEE. With 0 bases removed from V and 1 base from J, the gap between germline ends came to 9 bases. The immunoSEQ assay amplified TCRB CDR3 from up to roughly 2 ug DNA. Using immunoSEQ multiplex PCR, the repertoire was profiled, and TCRdb retains in-frame clones only, with some absent. Of 55,000 to 75,000 clones in the sample, under 90% were seen once. As concerns this clone: Its antigen is not identified.

Isocitrate dehydrogenase mutation was absent in all glioblastoma patients. The chain joins TRBV9 to TRBJ2-3; D may be TRBD2 (5 bases). The specimen was blood, collected before dendritic cell vaccination. The receptor's source is a human donor with glioblastoma. This chain's CDR3 is CASSVEVLGTDTQYF. The CDR3 DNA reads as TGTGCCAGCAGCGTAGAGGTACTAGGCACAGATACGCAGTATTTT.